This passage covers 23 T cell receptor beta chains from one sample sequenced in a study of glioma-infiltrating T cells. Amplification of TCR alpha and beta CDR3 regions from RNA used iRepertoire nested multiplex PCR. A single record per CDR3 protein comes from TCRdb applying MiXCR to the multiplex PCR reads. The sample holds fewer than 200,000 distinct CDR3 sequences, under 55% seen once. The sample consisted of glioma tissue, nonneoplastic brain tissue, or PBMCs (not recorded which). The receptor source for this set is a human donor with low-grade glioma or glioblastoma, undergoing nonglioma brain surgery, or in good health (not recorded which).

The chain combines TRBV15 with TRBJ2-7; 9 positions agree with TRBD1. With 2 bases clipped from V and 5 bases from J, the junction kept 13 bases outside the gene matches. This CDR3 spans 17 amino acids. CDR1 is LNHNV, CDR2 YYDKDF, per germline (reference sequence). CDR3 nucleotides: TGTGCCACCAGCAGATCCCCGACAGGGGGAGGGCTCCACGAGCAGTACTTC. Protein: CATSRSPTGGGLHEQYF.

The table lists this clonotype with many counts. The chain carries TRBV7-2 and TRBJ2-5, with 7 bases fitting TRBD1. Trimming took 9 bases from V and 2 from J; bases not matched to a gene: 6. CDR1 is SGHTA and CDR2 is FQGNSA in the germline V gene. The CDR3 is 13 residues long. The CDR3 loop reads CASSGRGQETQYF. CDR3 sequence (DNA): TGTGCCAGTAGTGGCAGGGGGCAAGAGACCCAGTACTTC. Full variable domain (missing parts from reference TRBV7-2 and TRBJ2-5): GAGVSQSPSNKVTEKGKDVELRCDPISGHTALYWYRQSLGQGLEFLIYFQGNSAPDKSGLPSDRFSAERTGGSVSTLTIQRTQQEDSAVYLCASSGRGQETQYFGPGTRLLVL.

Comment on this clonotype: Germline is not matched at one junction end, which may reflect a read error. The gene calls are TRBV3-1 and TRBJ1-1; D uncertain. Germline V gene sequence: CDR1 LGHDT, CDR2 YNNKEL (reference sequence). The CDR3 spans 13 residues. The chain's CDR3 is CASSQVMNTEASF. In DNA form, the CDR3 reads TGTGCCAGCAGCCAAGTCATGAACACTGAGGCTTCCTTT. The full variable domain, completed using reference TRBV3-1 and TRBJ1-1, is DTAVSQTPKYLVTQMGNDKSIKCEQNLGHDTMYWYKQDSKKFLKIMFSYNNKELIINETVPNRFSPKSPDKAHLNLHINSLELGDSAVYFCASSQVMNTEASFGQGTRLTVV.

The chain employs TRBV6-2 or TRBV6-3 and TRBJ2-3, with D perhaps TRBD2 (6 bases). Germline CDR1 MNHEY, CDR2 SVGEGT. The CDR3 has 14 residues. The germline V and J ends were trimmed by 4 bases and 5 bases, with 13 bases remaining between them. CDR3 region: CASSFSPGGDTQYF. The CDR3 DNA follows: TGTGCCAGCAGTTTTAGCCCCGGGGGAGATACGCAGTATTTT.

Remarks on this clonotype: Germline is not matched at one junction end, which may reflect a read error. The V gene is TRBV19, the J gene TRBJ2-7; D is uncertain. This CDR3 region has 15 residues. Germline CDR1 LNHDA, CDR2 SQIVND (reference sequence). In DNA form, the CDR3 reads TGTGCCAGTCGTATAGGCTCAGACCTCTCCTACGAGCAGTACTTC. Its translation: CASRIGSDLSYEQYF.

This clonotype was counted many times. The genes are TRBV28 and TRBJ2-1, with a weak D call TRBD1 (5 bases). In germline, CDR1 is MDHEN, CDR2 SYDVKM. This CDR3 is 13 amino acids long. Trimming took off 4 bases at V and 7 bases at J, with 11 bases between the two ends. CDR3 loop: CASSWTLANEQFF. The CDR3 DNA reads as TGTGCCAGCAGTTGGACACTCGCAAATGAGCAGTTCTTC. The full variable domain, its missing parts supplied by reference TRBV28 and TRBJ2-1, is DVKVTQSSRYLVKRTGEKVFLECVQDMDHENMFWYRQDPGLGLRLIYFSYDVKMKEKGDIPEGYSVSREKKERFSLILESASTNQTSMYLCASSWTLANEQFFGPGTRLTVL.

The chain joins TRBV5-1 to TRBJ2-1, with D possibly being TRBD1 or TRBD2 (5 bases each). This CDR3 has 16 residues. Germline loops: CDR1 SGHRS, CDR2 YFSETQ. V lost 0 bases and J 8 bases, leaving 18 bases between the germline ends. The CDR3 loop reads CASSLGLGTGSDEQFF. DNA for the CDR3: TGCGCCAGCAGCTTGGGACTCGGGACGGGAAGCGATGAGCAGTTCTTC. Together with reference TRBV5-1 and TRBJ2-1, the CDR3 gives the full variable domain: KAGVTQTPRYLIKTRGQQVTLSCSPISGHRSVSWYQQTPGQGLQFLFEYFSETQRNKGNFPGRFSGRQFSNSRSEMNVSTLELGDSALYLCASSLGLGTGSDEQFFGPGTRLTVL.

In its sample, this clonotype was seen many times. An end of the junction differs from the germline gene, which may be a read error. The V gene is TRBV7-2, the J gene TRBJ2-5, with D perhaps matching TRBD2 (5 bases). CDR3 length equals 13 residues. Germline V CDR1 and CDR2: SGHTA, FQGNSA. The CDR3 is CASSLGGRETQYF. As DNA, the CDR3 is TGTGCCAGCAGTTTAGGAGGTCGAGAGACCCAGTACTTC. The full variable domain, completed using reference TRBV7-2 and TRBJ2-5, is GAGVSQSPSNKVTEKGKDVELRCDPISGHTALYWYRQSLGQGLEFLIYFQGNSAPDKSGLPSDRFSAERTGGSVSTLTIQRTQQEDSAVYLCASSLGGRETQYFGPGTRLLVL.

The table lists this clonotype with a few counts. This rearrangement joins TRBV2 to TRBJ2-1, with D possibly TRBD1 on 5 matching bases. The germline V gene has CDR1 SNHLY and CDR2 FYNNEI. Trimming took off 5 bases at V and 2 bases at J, with 10 bases between the two ends. CDR3 size: 14 residues. CDR3 sequence reads: CASSFAGTYNEQFF. The CDR3 region has the DNA TGTGCCAGCAGTTTTGCAGGGACCTACAATGAGCAGTTCTTC.

As to this clonotype: This is likely a read error, given that the CDR3 carries no conserved phenylalanine or tryptophan at its end. The CDR3 DNA sequence: TGTGCCAGCAGTTACAGGACCCCCGGTGCCTTGGATACGCAGTATCTT. Amino acid sequence: CASSYRTPGALDTQYL. The rearrangement joins TRBV6-9 to TRBJ2-3; D gene ambiguous. Trimming removed 3 bases from V and 6 bases from J, with 19 bases in between. CDR3 length: 16 residues. The germline V gene has CDR1 MNHGY and CDR2 SVAAGI.

The table lists this clonotype with a few counts. The chain employs TRBV18 and TRBJ2-3; no reliable D call. V was pared by 3 bases and J by 6 bases, with 16 bases between. The CDR3 is 15 amino acids. Germline V lookup: CDR1 KGHSH, CDR2 LQKENI. CDR3 nucleotide sequence: TGTGCCAGCTCACCGGTCGACCAATCGGGCGATACGCAGTATTTT. Translated, it gives CASSPVDQSGDTQYF.

This sequence joins TRBV5-1 and TRBJ2-1, with a possible D match to TRBD2 (6 bases). Trimming stripped 2 bases from V and 2 bases from J, with 14 bases between. Germline V lookup: CDR1 SGHRS, CDR2 YFSETQ. This CDR3 is built from 16 residues. DNA of the CDR3: TGCGCCAGCAGCTTTACTAGCAGAAGCCCCTACAATGAGCAGTTCTTC. As protein: CASSFTSRSPYNEQFF.

The chain links TRBV2 to TRBJ1-5; D call uncertain. The germline V gene encodes CDR1 SNHLY and CDR2 FYNNEI. The CDR3 consists of 13 residues. Trimming took off 6 bases at V and 4 bases at J, with 10 bases between the two ends. The CDR3 sequence: CASRDGSNQPQHF. CDR3 DNA: TGTGCCAGCAGAGACGGCTCTAATCAGCCCCAGCATTTT.

This clonotype has a count of ten or more. The DNA of the CDR3 is TGTGCCAGCACCAGGGCGCCCCTGAACACTGAAGCTTTCTTT. Its protein product is CASTRAPLNTEAFF. This chain uses TRBV6-1 with TRBJ1-1; the D gene is possibly TRBD1 (5 bases). This CDR3 comprises 14 residues. Germline V CDR1 and CDR2: MNHNS, SASEGT. V shed 7 bases and J shed 0 bases, with 12 bases lying between them.

As regards this clonotype: Since a much larger clone is just one base distant, this may be a read error. The chain couples TRBV3-1 to TRBJ1-2; 9 bases match TRBD1. V gave up 3 bases and J gave up 4 bases; unmatched junction bases: 6. This CDR3 is built from 15 residues. Germline-derived CDR1 and CDR2 are LGHDT and YNNKEL (reference sequence). The CDR3 sequence: CASSHRGTGSYGYTF. CDR3 nucleotide sequence: TGTGCCAGCAGCCATCGAGGGACAGGGAGCTATGGCTACACCTTC. The variable domain in full, with the rest retrieved from reference TRBV3-1 and TRBJ1-2, is DTAVSQTPKYLVTQMGNDKSIKCEQNLGHDTMYWYKQDSKKFLKIMFSYNNKELIINETVPNRFSPKSPDKAHLNLHINSLELGDSAVYFCASSHRGTGSYGYTFGSGTRLTVV.

V gene TRBV4-1 combines with J gene TRBJ2-7; D is possibly TRBD2 (5 bases). CDR1 MGHRA and CDR2 YSYEKL come from the germline V gene. The CDR3 totals 13 residues. Between the trimmed V and J ends, which lost 0 bases and 5 bases, there was a span of 8 bases. The CDR3 DNA follows: TGCGCCAGCAGCCAAGAGTTCGGGGACGAGCAGTACTTC. It specifies CASSQEFGDEQYF.

Ten or more counts support this clonotype. The rearrangement joins TRBV28 to TRBJ2-1; D uncertain. Germline V CDR1 and CDR2: MDHEN, SYDVKM. Deletions cut 5 bases from V and 0 bases from J, with 11 bases between. This CDR3 comprises 15 residues. Written as DNA, the CDR3 is TGTGCCAGCAGTCCGAGAAAATTCTCCTACAATGAGCAGTTCTTC. It yields the protein CASSPRKFSYNEQFF. The full variable domain, with the rest looked up from reference TRBV28 and TRBJ2-1, is DVKVTQSSRYLVKRTGEKVFLECVQDMDHENMFWYRQDPGLGLRLIYFSYDVKMKEKGDIPEGYSVSREKKERFSLILESASTNQTSMYLCASSPRKFSYNEQFFGPGTRLTVL.

The J gene is TRBJ1-5, the V gene TRBV6-1; tentatively, D is TRBD1 (5 bases). Between the trimmed V and J ends, which lost 6 bases and 5 bases, there was a span of 14 bases. The CDR3 has 14 residues. Germline lookup yields CDR1 MNHNS and CDR2 SASEGT. The CDR3 bases are TGTGCCAGCAGCCGTGGACATGGATATCAGCCCCAGCATTTT. Protein product: CASSRGHGYQPQHF.

This clonotype was seen at least ten times. CDR3 sequence (DNA): TGCAGTGCCCGAGGACTAGCGGCCCTCTCGGAGCAGTTCTTC. It specifies CSARGLAALSEQFF. The rearrangement links TRBV20-1 to TRBJ2-1; 10 bases line up with TRBD2. Germline V lookup: CDR1 DFQATT, CDR2 SNEGSKA (reference sequence). The V segment lost 6 bases and the J segment 10 bases; nucleotides outside the gene matches: 12. The CDR3 consists of 14 residues.

As to this clonotype: This may be a read error: a much more frequent sequence differs by one nucleotide. The CDR3 nucleotides read TGTGCCAGCTCTATCGGGACAGGGACGCACGGGCAGTACTTC. Its translation: CASSIGTGTHGQYF. The rearrangement links TRBV18 to TRBJ2-7, with TRBD1 matching over 9 bases. Germline V gene data show CDR1 as KGHSH and CDR2 as LQKENI. Trimming took 6 bases from V and 9 from J; bases not matched to a gene: 12. The CDR3 runs to 14 residues. Full variable domain (missing parts from reference TRBV18 and TRBJ2-7): NAGVMQNPRHLVRRRGQEARLRCSPMKGHSHVYWYRQLPEEGLKFMVYLQKENIIDESGMPKERFSAEFPKEGPSILRIQQVVRGDSAAYFCASSIGTGTHGQYFGPGTRLTVT.

This clonotype was seen at least ten times. V and J are TRBV4-1 and TRBJ2-7; D uncertain. This CDR3 has 11 amino acids. Looked up from germline, CDR1 is MGHRA and CDR2 is YSYEKL. V lost 5 bases and J 4 bases, leaving 6 bases between the germline ends. CDR3 DNA: TGCGCCAGCAGCGATTTTTACGAGCAGTACTTC. This sequence encodes CASSDFYEQYF.

With regard to this clonotype: Being one base from a much bigger clone, this may be a read error. This sequence joins TRBV20-1 and TRBJ2-7, with D possibly matching TRBD2 (5 bases). Trimming took off 6 bases at V and 2 bases at J, with 17 bases between the two ends. There are 14 residues in the CDR3. Germline-derived CDR1 and CDR2 are DFQATT and SNEGSKA (reference sequence). CDR3 in amino acids: CSAPLPGNAYEQYF. The CDR3 bases are TGCAGTGCGCCGCTACCGGGAAATGCCTACGAGCAGTACTTC.

This clonotype has only a few counts. The chain uses TRBV12-3 or TRBV12-4 and TRBJ2-6; D is unclear. This CDR3 is 14 amino acids long. The V end was cut by 8 bases, the J end by 2 bases, with 10 bases between. The CDR3 DNA reads TGTGCCAGCTCCGAGGCTCCTGGGGCCAACGTCCTGACTTTC. Its protein product is CASSEAPGANVLTF.